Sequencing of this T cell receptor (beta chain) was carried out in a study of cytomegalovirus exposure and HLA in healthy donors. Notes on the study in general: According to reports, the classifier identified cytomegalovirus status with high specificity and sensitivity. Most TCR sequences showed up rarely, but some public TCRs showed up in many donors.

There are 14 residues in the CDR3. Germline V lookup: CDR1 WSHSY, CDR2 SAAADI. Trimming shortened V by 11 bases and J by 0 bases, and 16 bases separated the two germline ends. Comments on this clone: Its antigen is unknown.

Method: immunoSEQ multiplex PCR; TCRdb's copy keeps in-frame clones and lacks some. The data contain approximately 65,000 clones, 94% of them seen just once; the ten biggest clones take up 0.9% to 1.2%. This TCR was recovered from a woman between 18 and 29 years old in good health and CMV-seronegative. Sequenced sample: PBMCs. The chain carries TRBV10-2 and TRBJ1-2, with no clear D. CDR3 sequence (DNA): TGCGCCCCCATACTATCGGGTTCTAACTATGGCTACACCTTC. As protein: CAPILSGSNYGYTF.